These 29 T cell receptor beta chains came from one sample sequenced in a study of control samples from healthy donors and cancer patients. Assay used: immunoSEQ multiplex PCR; TCRdb lists only in-frame clones, some missing. The sample records about 120,000 clones, about 92% being singletons. Sequencing was carried out using PBMCs. Receptors originate from a middle-aged man with head and neck cancer.

This clone showed up just once. The rearrangement uses TRBV9 and TRBJ1-4, with D possibly being TRBD1 (5 bases). V lost 0 bases, J lost 3 bases, and 15 bases lay in between. The germline gives CDR1 SGDLS, CDR2 YYNGEE. This CDR3 comprises 17 residues. The CDR3 DNA follows: TGTGCCAGCAGCGTAGGGGGCGGGGATGAGGCTAATGAAAAACTGTTTTTT. As protein: CASSVGGGDEANEKLFF.

The chain combines TRBV30 with TRBJ2-1, with a weak D call TRBD2 (5 bases). Trimming removed 1 base from V and 11 bases from J, with 9 bases in between. Germline assignment: CDR1 GTSNPN and CDR2 SVGIG (reference sequence). This CDR3 contains 11 residues. This CDR3 is CAWSAGSKQFF. The DNA for the CDR3 is TGTGCCTGGAGTGCGGGGAGTAAGCAGTTCTTC.

The chain has TRBV20-1 and TRBJ1-2; tentative D call: TRBD1 (5 bases). The CDR3 runs to 11 residues. The V gene's germline CDR1 is DFQATT and CDR2 SNEGSKA (reference sequence). Trimming took off 6 bases at V and 7 bases at J, with 12 bases between the two ends. CDR3 amino acids: CSAEAGVGYTF. The DNA of the CDR3 is TGCAGTGCCGAGGCGGGGGTTGGCTACACCTTC.

This clone has a single count. The chain recombines TRBV5-1 with TRBJ1-2, with D uncertain. The CDR3 extends over 13 amino acids. Trimming pared 2 bases from V and 0 bases from J, leaving 5 bases between. Germline V lookup: CDR1 SGHRS, CDR2 YFSETQ. The CDR3 DNA follows: TGCGCCAGCAGCTTTACAGCTAACTATGGCTACACCTTC. Encoded protein: CASSFTANYGYTF.

There are many counts of this clone. This chain links TRBV7-8 with TRBJ1-5; no reliable D call. The V and J ends lost 7 bases and 4 bases respectively, with 14 bases between them. Germline values: CDR1 SGHVS, CDR2 FQNEAQ. The CDR3 extends over 14 amino acids. This chain's CDR3 is CASKLGGRNQPQHF. CDR3 sequence (DNA): TGTGCCAGCAAGCTCGGCGGAAGAAATCAGCCCCAGCATTTT.

The V and J genes are TRBV3-1 (or the pseudogene TRBV3-2) and TRBJ2-7; TRBD1 matches at 8 bases. The germline V gene encodes CDR1 LGHDT and CDR2 YNNKEL (reference sequence). J lost 0 bases, V lost 4 bases, and 5 bases had no gene match. CDR3 length: 15 residues. The CDR3: CASSPTGQVSYEQYF. CDR3 DNA: TGTGCCAGCAGCCCGACGGGACAGGTCTCCTACGAGCAGTACTTC.

The chain combines TRBV5-1 with TRBJ2-7, with 8 bases aligning to TRBD1. Germline trimming cut 0 bases from V and 7 bases from J; bases unmatched to any gene: 15. The CDR3 sequence is 17 residues long. Germline loops: CDR1 SGHRS, CDR2 YFSETQ. The CDR3, as DNA: TGCGCCAGCAGCTTGGGAGCGGACAGGGCAAAGGGGAGGGAGCAGTACTTC. Translating gives CASSLGADRAKGREQYF. Based on the CDR3 plus reference TRBV5-1 and TRBJ2-7, the full variable domain is KAGVTQTPRYLIKTRGQQVTLSCSPISGHRSVSWYQQTPGQGLQFLFEYFSETQRNKGNFPGRFSGRQFSNSRSEMNVSTLELGDSALYLCASSLGADRAKGREQYFGPGTRLTVT.

The V gene is TRBV11-2, the J gene TRBJ1-4; D is undetermined. Germline V lookup: CDR1 SGHAT, CDR2 FQNNGV. Trimming took 6 bases from V and 5 from J, leaving 16 bases between them. CDR3 length equals 15 residues. The CDR3: CASSNAGKENEKLFF. DNA for the CDR3: TGTGCCAGCAGTAATGCCGGGAAAGAAAATGAAAAACTGTTTTTT.

J is TRBJ1-1 and V is TRBV4-2; D is unresolved. The CDR3 covers 15 residues. Germline V gene sequence: CDR1 LGHNA, CDR2 YNFKEQ. V dropped 4 bases and J dropped 4 bases, with 16 bases sitting between them. DNA for the CDR3: TGTGCCAGCAGCCGAGAGGGCGGAAGTGGCACTGAAGCTTTCTTT. Its protein is CASSREGGSGTEAFF.

This clone was found once. This chain's CDR3 is CARSIPGTEGTGELFF. DNA of the CDR3: TGTGCCAGAAGCATCCCCGGGACAGAAGGCACCGGGGAGCTGTTTTTT. J is TRBJ2-2 and V is TRBV5-3; TRBD1 matches at 7 bases. TRBV5-3 is assigned to the ORF class and has an uncertain function. The J segment lost 4 bases and the V segment lost 4 bases, leaving 10 bases of the junction unmatched. There are 16 residues in the CDR3.

Remarks on this clone: Within the sample, other DNA sequences also encode this same CDR3. The V gene is TRBV18, the J gene TRBJ2-5, with TRBD2 as a possible D gene (5 bases). The CDR3 loop spans 12 amino acids. V was shortened by 3 bases and J by 4 bases, with 6 bases between the two germline ends. Germline CDR1 KGHSH, CDR2 LQKENI. CDR3 nucleotides: TGTGCCAGCTCACCTCGGGGAGAGACCCAGTACTTC. This codes for CASSPRGETQYF.

The rearrangement links TRBV12-3 or TRBV12-4 to TRBJ2-2; a possible D gene is TRBD1 (6 bases). Trimming took off 6 bases at V and 10 bases at J, with 9 bases between the two ends. The CDR3 is 11 residues long. This CDR3 reads CASSRTAELFF. The DNA of the CDR3 is TGTGCCAGCAGCCGGACAGCGGAGCTGTTTTTT.

This clone was detected once. In DNA, the CDR3 is TGCGCCAGCAGCTTCGGTGGCACAGATACGCAGTATTTT. Translating it yields CASSFGGTDTQYF. The chain uses TRBV5-1 and TRBJ2-3; no clear D. Germline V lookup: CDR1 SGHRS, CDR2 YFSETQ. CDR3 size: 13 residues. V dropped 2 bases and J dropped 1 base, with 5 bases sitting between them. Full variable domain (rest looked up from reference TRBV5-1 and TRBJ2-3): KAGVTQTPRYLIKTRGQQVTLSCSPISGHRSVSWYQQTPGQGLQFLFEYFSETQRNKGNFPGRFSGRQFSNSRSEMNVSTLELGDSALYLCASSFGGTDTQYFGPGTRLTVL.

There are a few counts of this clone. V and J are TRBV5-1 and TRBJ2-7; D could derive from TRBD1 or TRBD2 (6 bases each). Germline V CDR1 and CDR2: SGHRS, YFSETQ. V was pared by 0 bases and J by 5 bases, with 9 bases between. This CDR3 comprises 13 residues. The CDR3 DNA is TGCGCCAGCAGCTTGGAGGGGGGCGACGAGCAGTACTTC. Protein sequence: CASSLEGGDEQYF.

This rearrangement joins TRBV18 to TRBJ2-3; TRBD2 aligns across 9 bases. This CDR3 is 15 amino acids long. Per germline, CDR1 KGHSH and CDR2 LQKENI. The V and J ends lost 2 bases and 2 bases, in that order; junction bases with no gene match: 2. The CDR3 spells CASSPAGGTTDTQYF. The CDR3 region has the DNA TGTGCCAGCTCACCAGCGGGGGGGACCACAGATACGCAGTATTTT.

The CDR3 reads CASSQWGPRSSYEQYF. The CDR3 coding sequence is TGCGCCAGCAGCCAATGGGGTCCGAGGAGCTCCTACGAGCAGTACTTC. The V and J genes are TRBV4-3 and TRBJ2-7; D remains ambiguous. V was pared by 2 bases and J by 0 bases, with 14 bases between. Looked up from germline, CDR1 is LGHNA and CDR2 is YSLEER. CDR3 length: 16 amino acids.

The genes are TRBV7-2 and TRBJ2-5; a weak D match, TRBD2 (7 bases). Germline CDR1 and CDR2: SGHTA and FQGNSA. This CDR3 contains 16 residues. V gave up 1 base and J gave up 0 bases, with 12 bases separating them. CDR3 coding DNA: TGTGCCAGCAGCTTAGAGGGAGGGGGGTACCAAGAGACCCAGTACTTC. It translates to CASSLEGGGYQETQYF.

This clone was picked up one time. This rearrangement joins TRBV4-2 to TRBJ1-1; 12 bases map to TRBD1. The CDR3 length is 18 residues. Germline V CDR1 and CDR2: LGHNA, YNFKEQ. V was clipped by 5 bases and J by 3 bases; unmatched bases: 13. The CDR3 DNA reads TGTGCCAGCAGCGGACTTTGGGACAGGGGGCGGGTGGACACTGAAGCTTTCTTT. This sequence encodes CASSGLWDRGRVDTEAFF.

To note about this clone: A junction end diverges from the germline sequence, so it may reflect a read error. The same CDR3 can be traced to other DNA sequences in this sample. This chain joins TRBV27 and TRBJ2-2; TRBD2 is a possible D gene (5 bases). The CDR3 runs to 15 residues. Per germline, CDR1 MNHEY and CDR2 SMNVEV (reference sequence). The CDR3 here is CASSLRRTNTGELFF. For the CDR3, the DNA is TGTGCCAGCAGTTTACGGAGGACGAACACCGGGGAGTTGTTTTTT.

The gene calls are TRBV5-1 and TRBJ2-5; unclear D gene. With 4 bases removed from V and 3 bases from J, the gap between germline ends came to 13 bases. Germline CDR1 is SGHRS and CDR2 is YFSETQ. The CDR3 contains 14 residues. The CDR3 nucleotides are TGCGCCAGCAGCCTACCGGATTGGGAAGAGACCCAGTACTTC. Translated, it gives CASSLPDWEETQYF. The full variable domain, rest sourced from reference TRBV5-1 and TRBJ2-5, is KAGVTQTPRYLIKTRGQQVTLSCSPISGHRSVSWYQQTPGQGLQFLFEYFSETQRNKGNFPGRFSGRQFSNSRSEMNVSTLELGDSALYLCASSLPDWEETQYFGPGTRLLVL.

The gene calls are TRBV28 and TRBJ1-2, with D tentatively TRBD1 (5 bases). The CDR3 extends over 14 amino acids. Germline V lookup: CDR1 MDHEN, CDR2 SYDVKM. Trimming cost V 3 bases and J 6 bases, with 14 bases left between them. Here the CDR3 reads CASSFRRQGDGYTF. The CDR3 DNA follows: TGTGCCAGCAGTTTTAGAAGGCAGGGAGATGGCTACACCTTC.

The chain combines TRBV5-1 with TRBJ1-1; D remains unclear. The CDR3 contains 15 residues. Per germline, CDR1 SGHRS and CDR2 YFSETQ. Trimming took off 1 base at V and 2 bases at J, with 12 bases between the two ends. The chain's CDR3 is CASSLTSETNTEAFF. Written as DNA, the CDR3 is TGCGCCAGCAGCTTGACAAGCGAGACAAACACTGAAGCTTTCTTT.

The chain couples TRBV11-2 to TRBJ1-1; a weak D match, TRBD1 (6 bases). CDR1 is SGHAT, CDR2 FQNNGV, per germline. The CDR3 runs 14 residues. V lost 10 bases to trimming and J lost 1 base, with 16 bases between them. The DNA of the CDR3 is TGTGCCACCCTCAGGGGCCGGGGGAACACTGAAGCTTTCTTT. Residues: CATLRGRGNTEAFF.

This chain links TRBV4-3 with TRBJ2-3, with 8 bases identical to TRBD1. The germline CDR1 and CDR2 sequences are LGHNA and YSLEER. The CDR3 length is 17 residues. Trimming cost V 0 bases and J 0 bases; bases outside gene matches: 5. DNA of the CDR3: TGCGCCAGCAGCCAAGATAGGACAGGGACTAGCACAGATACGCAGTATTTT. Translating it yields CASSQDRTGTSTDTQYF.

The chain is built from TRBV28 and TRBJ2-7; 8 bases line up with TRBD1. Looked up from germline, CDR1 is MDHEN and CDR2 is SYDVKM. The V gene end was trimmed by 6 bases and the J gene end by 4 bases; junction bases not matched to a gene: 11. There are 15 residues in the CDR3. The CDR3 is CASSRADRDFYEQYF. In DNA, the CDR3 is TGTGCCAGCAGCCGTGCGGACAGGGATTTTTACGAGCAGTACTTC.

This chain joins TRBV7-9 and TRBJ2-1; D is perhaps TRBD1 (5 bases). V was shortened by 3 bases and J by 2 bases, with 11 bases between the two germline ends. The CDR3 loop spans 15 amino acids. Looked up from germline, CDR1 is SEHNR and CDR2 is FQNEAQ (reference sequence). CDR3 protein: CASSFGQGTYNEQFF. The DNA for the CDR3 is TGTGCCAGCAGCTTCGGCCAGGGTACCTACAATGAGCAGTTCTTC.

This chain uses TRBV7-3 with TRBJ2-1; no clear D gene. This CDR3 is built from 13 residues. The germline CDR1 and CDR2 sequences are SGHTA and FQGTGA. V lost 4 bases, J lost 5 bases, and 9 bases lay in between. CDR3 nucleotide sequence: TGTGCCAGCAGCTCACATAGGAACAATGAGCAGTTCTTC. Its protein product is CASSSHRNNEQFF.

The chain carries TRBV5-6 and TRBJ1-1; D ambiguous. The germline V gene encodes CDR1 SGHDT and CDR2 YYEEEE. Trimming shortened V by 0 bases and J by 4 bases, and 22 bases separated the two germline ends. The CDR3 spans 18 residues. DNA of the CDR3: TGTGCCAGCAGCTTGGCCCCCACAAACCCCATGGCCTCCACTGAAGCTTTCTTT. This sequence encodes CASSLAPTNPMASTEAFF. The full variable domain, its missing parts supplied by reference TRBV5-6 and TRBJ1-1, is DAGVTQSPTHLIKTRGQQVTLRCSPKSGHDTVSWYQQALGQGPQFIFQYYEEEERQRGNFPDRFSGHQFPNYSSELNVNALLLGDSALYLCASSLAPTNPMASTEAFFGQGTRLTVV.

The chain has TRBV27 and TRBJ2-3; 9 bases are shared with TRBD2. The CDR3 is 10 residues long. V gave up 8 bases and J gave up 12 bases; unmatched junction bases: 3. Germline assignment: CDR1 MNHEY and CDR2 SMNVEV (reference sequence). CDR3 region: CASGTSNQYF. The CDR3 coding sequence is TGTGCCAGCGGGACTAGCAATCAGTATTTT.